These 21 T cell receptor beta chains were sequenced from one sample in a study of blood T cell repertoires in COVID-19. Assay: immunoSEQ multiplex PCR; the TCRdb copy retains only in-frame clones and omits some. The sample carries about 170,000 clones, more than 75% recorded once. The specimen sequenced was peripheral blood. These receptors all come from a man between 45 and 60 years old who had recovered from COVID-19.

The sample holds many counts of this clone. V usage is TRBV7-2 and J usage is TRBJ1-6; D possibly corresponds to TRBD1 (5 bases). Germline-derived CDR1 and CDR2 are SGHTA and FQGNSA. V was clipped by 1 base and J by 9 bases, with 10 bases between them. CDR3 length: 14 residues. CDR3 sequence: CASSLGPGGSPLHF. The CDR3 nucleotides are TGTGCCAGCAGCTTAGGTCCCGGGGGTTCACCCCTCCACTTT.

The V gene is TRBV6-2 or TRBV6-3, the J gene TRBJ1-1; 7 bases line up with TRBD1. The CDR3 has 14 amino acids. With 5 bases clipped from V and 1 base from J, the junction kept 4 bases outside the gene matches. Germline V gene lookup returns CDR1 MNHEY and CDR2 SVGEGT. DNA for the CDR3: TGTGCCAGCAGTCAGGGACAGAGGAACACTGAAGCTTTCTTT. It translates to CASSQGQRNTEAFF.

DNA of the CDR3: TGTGCCAGCAGTGAAGCGCCGGGACAGGGGGCGAGAACTGAAGCTTTCTTT. Its protein product is CASSEAPGQGARTEAFF. The V call is TRBV2, the J call TRBJ1-1; 12 bases agree with TRBD1. CDR1 and CDR2 from the germline V gene are SNHLY and FYNNEI. This CDR3 is built from 17 residues. The junction had 7 bases not matched to a gene; V was cut back by 0 bases and J by 5 bases.

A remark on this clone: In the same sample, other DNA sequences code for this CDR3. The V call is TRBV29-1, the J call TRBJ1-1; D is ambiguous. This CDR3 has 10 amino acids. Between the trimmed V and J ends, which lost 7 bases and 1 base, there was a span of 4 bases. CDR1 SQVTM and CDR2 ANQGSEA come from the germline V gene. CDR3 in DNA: TGCAGCGGTAGGAACACTGAAGCTTTCTTT. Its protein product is CSGRNTEAFF.

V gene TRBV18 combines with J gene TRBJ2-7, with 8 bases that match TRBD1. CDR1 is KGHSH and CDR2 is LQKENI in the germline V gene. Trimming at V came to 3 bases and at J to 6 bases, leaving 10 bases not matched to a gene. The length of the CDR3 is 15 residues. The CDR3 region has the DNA TGTGCCAGCTCACCGCAGGGGGCTTTAGGGTCCGAGCAGTACTTC. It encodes CASSPQGALGSEQYF.

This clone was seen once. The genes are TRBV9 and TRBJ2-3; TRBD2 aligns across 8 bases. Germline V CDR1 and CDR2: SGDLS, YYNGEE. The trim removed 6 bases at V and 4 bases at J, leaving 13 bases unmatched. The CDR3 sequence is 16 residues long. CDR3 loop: CASTPGGTSLPDTQYF. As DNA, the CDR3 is TGTGCCAGCACCCCGGGGGGGACTAGTCTCCCAGATACGCAGTATTTT. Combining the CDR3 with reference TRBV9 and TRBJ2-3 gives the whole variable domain DSGVTQTPKHLITATGQRVTLRCSPRSGDLSVYWYQQSLDQGLQFLIQYYNGEERAKGNILERFSAQQFPDLHSELNLSSLELGDSALYFCASTPGGTSLPDTQYFGPGTRLTVL.

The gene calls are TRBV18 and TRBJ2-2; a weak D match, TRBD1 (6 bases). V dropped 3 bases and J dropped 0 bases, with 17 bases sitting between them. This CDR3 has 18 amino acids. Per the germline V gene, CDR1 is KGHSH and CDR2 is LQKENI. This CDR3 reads CASSPVGRTGPNTGELFF. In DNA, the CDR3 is TGTGCCAGCTCACCGGTCGGACGAACAGGGCCGAACACCGGGGAGCTGTTTTTT.

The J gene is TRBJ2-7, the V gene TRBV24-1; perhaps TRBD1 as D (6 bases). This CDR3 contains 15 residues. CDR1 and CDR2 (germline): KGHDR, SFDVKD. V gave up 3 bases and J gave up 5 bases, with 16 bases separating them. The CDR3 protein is CATSDMDRFSHEQYF. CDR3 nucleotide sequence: TGTGCCACCAGTGATATGGACAGATTTAGCCACGAGCAGTACTTC.

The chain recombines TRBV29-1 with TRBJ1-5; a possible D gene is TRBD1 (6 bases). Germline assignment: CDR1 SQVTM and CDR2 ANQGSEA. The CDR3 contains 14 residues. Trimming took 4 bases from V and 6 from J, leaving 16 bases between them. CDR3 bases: TGCAGCGTTGCGACAGGACGGGGACGTCAGCCCCAGCATTTT. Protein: CSVATGRGRQPQHF.

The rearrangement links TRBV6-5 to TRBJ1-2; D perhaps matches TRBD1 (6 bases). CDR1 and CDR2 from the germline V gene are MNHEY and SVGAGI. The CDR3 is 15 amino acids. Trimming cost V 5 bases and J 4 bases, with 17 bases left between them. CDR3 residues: CASSRTVLGGYGYTF. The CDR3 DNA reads TGTGCCAGCAGTCGGACAGTTTTAGGGGGCTATGGCTACACCTTC.

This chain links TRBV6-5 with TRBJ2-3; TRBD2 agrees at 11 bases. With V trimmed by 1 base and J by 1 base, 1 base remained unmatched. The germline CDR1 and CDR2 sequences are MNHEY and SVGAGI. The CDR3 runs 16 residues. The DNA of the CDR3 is TGTGCCAGCAGTTACTTAGCGGGAGGGGGCACAGATACGCAGTATTTT. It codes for CASSYLAGGGTDTQYF.

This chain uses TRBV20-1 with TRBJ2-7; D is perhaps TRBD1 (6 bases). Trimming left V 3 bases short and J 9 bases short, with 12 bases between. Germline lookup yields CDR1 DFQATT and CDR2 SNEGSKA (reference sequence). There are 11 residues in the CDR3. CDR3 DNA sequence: TGCAGTGCTAGGTTAGGGGGACCGCAGTACTTC. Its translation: CSARLGGPQYF.

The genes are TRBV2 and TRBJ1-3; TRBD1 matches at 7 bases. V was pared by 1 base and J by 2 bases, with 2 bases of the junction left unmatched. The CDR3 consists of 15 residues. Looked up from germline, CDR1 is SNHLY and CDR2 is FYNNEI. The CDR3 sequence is CASSEEGTAGNTIYF. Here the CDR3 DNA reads TGTGCCAGCAGTGAAGAAGGGACAGCTGGAAACACCATATATTTT.

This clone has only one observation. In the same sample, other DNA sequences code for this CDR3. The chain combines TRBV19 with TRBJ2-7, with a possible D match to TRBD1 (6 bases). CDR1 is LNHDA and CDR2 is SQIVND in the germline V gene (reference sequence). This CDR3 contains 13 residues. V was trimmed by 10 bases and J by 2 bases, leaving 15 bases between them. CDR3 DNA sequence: TGTGCCACTAGCCGTCCAGGGGCCTACGAGCAGTACTTC. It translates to CATSRPGAYEQYF.

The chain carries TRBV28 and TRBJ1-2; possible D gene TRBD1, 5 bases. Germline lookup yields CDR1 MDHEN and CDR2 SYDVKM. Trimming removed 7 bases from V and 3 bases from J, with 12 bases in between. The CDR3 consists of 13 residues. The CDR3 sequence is CASTLSGDYGYTF. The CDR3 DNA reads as TGTGCCAGCACCTTGTCGGGGGACTATGGCTACACCTTC.

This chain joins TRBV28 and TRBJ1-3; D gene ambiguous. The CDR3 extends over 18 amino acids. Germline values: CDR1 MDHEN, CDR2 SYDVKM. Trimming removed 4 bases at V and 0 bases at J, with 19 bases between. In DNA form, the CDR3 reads TGTGCCAGCAGTTCACCAATAGGACTGTTCAGCTCTGGAAACACCATATATTTT. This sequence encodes CASSSPIGLFSSGNTIYF.

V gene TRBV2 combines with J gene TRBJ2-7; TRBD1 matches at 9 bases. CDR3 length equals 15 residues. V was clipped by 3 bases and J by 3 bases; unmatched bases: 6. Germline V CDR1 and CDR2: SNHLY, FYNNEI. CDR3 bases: TGTGCCAGCAGTGATGTACAGGGGGCTCGCTACGAGCAGTACTTC. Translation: CASSDVQGARYEQYF.

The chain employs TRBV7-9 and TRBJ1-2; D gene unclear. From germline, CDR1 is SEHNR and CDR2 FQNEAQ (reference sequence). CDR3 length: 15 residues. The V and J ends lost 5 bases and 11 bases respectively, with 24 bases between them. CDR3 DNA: TGTGCCAGCAGCCCTTTCGGACGGGATTACCCTTTTTACACCTTC. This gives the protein CASSPFGRDYPFYTF.

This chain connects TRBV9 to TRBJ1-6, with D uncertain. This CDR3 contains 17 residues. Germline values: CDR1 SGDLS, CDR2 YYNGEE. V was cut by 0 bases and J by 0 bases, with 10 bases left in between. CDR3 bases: TGTGCCAGCAGCGTAGATGGAGGGAACTCCTATAATTCACCCCTCCACTTT. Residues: CASSVDGGNSYNSPLHF.

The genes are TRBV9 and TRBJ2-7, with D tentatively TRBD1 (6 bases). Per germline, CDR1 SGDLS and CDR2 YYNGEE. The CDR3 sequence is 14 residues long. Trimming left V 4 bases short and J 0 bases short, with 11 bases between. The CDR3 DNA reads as TGTGCCAGCAGCCTACAGGGTGACTCCTACGAGCAGTACTTC. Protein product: CASSLQGDSYEQYF. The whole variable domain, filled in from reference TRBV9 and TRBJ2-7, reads DSGVTQTPKHLITATGQRVTLRCSPRSGDLSVYWYQQSLDQGLQFLIQYYNGEERAKGNILERFSAQQFPDLHSELNLSSLELGDSALYFCASSLQGDSYEQYFGPGTRLTVT.

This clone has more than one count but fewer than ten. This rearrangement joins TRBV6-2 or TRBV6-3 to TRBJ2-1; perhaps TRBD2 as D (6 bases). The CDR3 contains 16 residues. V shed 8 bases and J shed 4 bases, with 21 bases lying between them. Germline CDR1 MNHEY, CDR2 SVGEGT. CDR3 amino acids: CASGLVISRGYNEQFF. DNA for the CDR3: TGTGCCAGCGGCCTAGTGATCTCCCGGGGGTACAATGAGCAGTTCTTC.